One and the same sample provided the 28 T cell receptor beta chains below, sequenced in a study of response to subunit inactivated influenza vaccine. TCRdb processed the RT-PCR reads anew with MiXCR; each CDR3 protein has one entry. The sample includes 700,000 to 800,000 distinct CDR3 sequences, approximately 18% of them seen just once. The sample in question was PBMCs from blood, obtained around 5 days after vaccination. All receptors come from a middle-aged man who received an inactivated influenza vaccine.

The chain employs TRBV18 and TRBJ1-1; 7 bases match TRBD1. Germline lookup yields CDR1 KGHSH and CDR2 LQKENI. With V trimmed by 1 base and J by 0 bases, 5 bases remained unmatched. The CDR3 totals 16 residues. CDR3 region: CASSPQGTAMNTEAFF. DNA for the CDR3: TGTGCCAGCTCACCACAAGGGACAGCCATGAACACTGAAGCTTTCTTT.

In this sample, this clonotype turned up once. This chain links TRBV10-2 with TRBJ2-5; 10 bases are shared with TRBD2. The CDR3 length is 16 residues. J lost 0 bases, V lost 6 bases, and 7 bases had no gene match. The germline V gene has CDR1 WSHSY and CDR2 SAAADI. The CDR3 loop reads CASRDVAGGHQETQYF. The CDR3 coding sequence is TGCGCCAGCAGGGACGTAGCGGGGGGCCACCAAGAGACCCAGTACTTC.

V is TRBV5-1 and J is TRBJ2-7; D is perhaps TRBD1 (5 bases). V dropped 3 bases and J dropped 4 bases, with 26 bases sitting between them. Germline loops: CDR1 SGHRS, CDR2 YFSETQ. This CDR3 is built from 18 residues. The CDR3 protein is CASSSTFSPGKRRYEQYF. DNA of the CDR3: TGCGCCAGCAGCTCAACATTTTCGCCAGGGAAAAGAAGATACGAGCAGTACTTC.

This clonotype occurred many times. CDR3 sequence (DNA): TGTGCCAGCAGGGTTTCTGGGGCCAACGTCCTGACTTTC. It is translated as CASRVSGANVLTF. The V and J genes are TRBV25-1 and TRBJ2-6; D gene unclear. Trimming took off 6 bases at V and 1 base at J, with 4 bases between the two ends. This CDR3 is 13 amino acids long. The germline CDR1 and CDR2 sequences are MGHDK and SYGVNS.

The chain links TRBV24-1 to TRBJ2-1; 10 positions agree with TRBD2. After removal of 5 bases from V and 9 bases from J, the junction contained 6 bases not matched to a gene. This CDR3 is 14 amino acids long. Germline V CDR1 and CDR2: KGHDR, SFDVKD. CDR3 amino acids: CATSVLAGEGEQFF. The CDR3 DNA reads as TGTGCCACCAGTGTTCTAGCGGGAGAGGGTGAGCAGTTCTTC.

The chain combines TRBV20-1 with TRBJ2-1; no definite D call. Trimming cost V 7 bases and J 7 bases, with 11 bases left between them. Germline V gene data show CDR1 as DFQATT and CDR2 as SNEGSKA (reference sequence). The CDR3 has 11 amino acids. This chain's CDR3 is CSVYLRNEQFF. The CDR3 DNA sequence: TGCAGTGTTTACTTACGGAATGAGCAGTTCTTC.

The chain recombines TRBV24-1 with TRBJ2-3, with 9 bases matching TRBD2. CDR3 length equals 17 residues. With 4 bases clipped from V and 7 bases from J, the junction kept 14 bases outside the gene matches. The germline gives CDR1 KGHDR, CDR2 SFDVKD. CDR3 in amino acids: CATSDTYSGGGIYTQYF. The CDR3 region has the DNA TGTGCCACCAGTGACACATATAGCGGGGGTGGGATTTATACGCAGTATTTT.

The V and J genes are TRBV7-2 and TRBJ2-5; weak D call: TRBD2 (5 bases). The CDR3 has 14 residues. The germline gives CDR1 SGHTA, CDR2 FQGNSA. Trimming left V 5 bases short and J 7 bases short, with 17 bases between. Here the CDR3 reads CASSPRTGPGTQYF. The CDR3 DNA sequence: TGTGCCAGCAGCCCCCGGACTGGCCCCGGGACCCAGTACTTC. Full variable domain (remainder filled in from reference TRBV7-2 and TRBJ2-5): GAGVSQSPSNKVTEKGKDVELRCDPISGHTALYWYRQSLGQGLEFLIYFQGNSAPDKSGLPSDRFSAERTGGSVSTLTIQRTQQEDSAVYLCASSPRTGPGTQYFGPGTRLLVL.

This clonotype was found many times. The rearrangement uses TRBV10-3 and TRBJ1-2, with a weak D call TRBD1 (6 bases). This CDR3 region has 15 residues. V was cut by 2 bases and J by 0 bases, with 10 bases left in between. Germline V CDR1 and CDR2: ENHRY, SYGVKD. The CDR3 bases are TGTGCCATCAGTGAGAGCGACAGGACTAACTATGGCTACACCTTC. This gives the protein CAISESDRTNYGYTF.

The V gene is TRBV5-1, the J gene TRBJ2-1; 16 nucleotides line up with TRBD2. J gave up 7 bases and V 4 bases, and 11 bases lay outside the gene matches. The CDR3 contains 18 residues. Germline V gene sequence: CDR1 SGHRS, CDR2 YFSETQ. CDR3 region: CASSKGTSGRAPSNEQFF. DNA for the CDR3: TGCGCCAGCAGCAAAGGGACTAGCGGGAGGGCCCCTTCTAATGAGCAGTTCTTC.

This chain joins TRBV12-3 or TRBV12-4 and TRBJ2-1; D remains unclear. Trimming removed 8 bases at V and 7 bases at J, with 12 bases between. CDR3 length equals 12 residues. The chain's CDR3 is CASLTSLNEQFF. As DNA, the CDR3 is TGTGCCAGCTTGACATCCTTGAATGAGCAGTTCTTC.

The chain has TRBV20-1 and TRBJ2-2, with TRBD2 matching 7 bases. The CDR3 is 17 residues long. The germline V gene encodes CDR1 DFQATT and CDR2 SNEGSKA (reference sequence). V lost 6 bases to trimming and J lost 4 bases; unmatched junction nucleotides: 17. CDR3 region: CSALVPRGLVSTGELFF. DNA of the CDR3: TGCAGTGCCCTAGTCCCCCGCGGACTAGTAAGCACCGGGGAGCTGTTTTTT.

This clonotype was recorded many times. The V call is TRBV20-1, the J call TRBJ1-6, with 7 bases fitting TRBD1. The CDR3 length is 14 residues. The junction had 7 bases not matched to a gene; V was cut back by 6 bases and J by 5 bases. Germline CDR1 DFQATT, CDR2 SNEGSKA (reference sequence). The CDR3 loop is CSARGQADNSPLHF. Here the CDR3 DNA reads TGCAGTGCACGAGGACAGGCGGATAATTCACCCCTCCACTTT.

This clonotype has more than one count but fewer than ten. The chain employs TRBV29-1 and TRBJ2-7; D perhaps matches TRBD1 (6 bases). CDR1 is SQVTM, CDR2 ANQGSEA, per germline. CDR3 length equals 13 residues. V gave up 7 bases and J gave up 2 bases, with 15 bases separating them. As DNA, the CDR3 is TGCAGCGCTCGAACAGGGTCCGCCTACGAGCAGTACTTC. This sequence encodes CSARTGSAYEQYF.

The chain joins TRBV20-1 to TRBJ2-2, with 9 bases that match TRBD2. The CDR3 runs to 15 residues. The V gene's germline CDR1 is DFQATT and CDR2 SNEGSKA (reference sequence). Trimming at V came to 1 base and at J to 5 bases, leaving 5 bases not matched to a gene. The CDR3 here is CSARGSGRWTGELFF. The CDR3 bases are TGCAGTGCTAGAGGAAGCGGGAGGTGGACCGGGGAGCTGTTTTTT.

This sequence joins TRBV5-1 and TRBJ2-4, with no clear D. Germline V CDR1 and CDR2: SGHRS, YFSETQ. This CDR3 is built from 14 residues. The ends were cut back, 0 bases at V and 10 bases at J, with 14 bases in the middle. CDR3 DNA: TGCGCCAGCAGCTTGGGTTCGGGCCTAAGAATTCAGTACTTC. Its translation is CASSLGSGLRIQYF.

CDR3 in amino acids: CASSLATGQPPNYGYTF. Here the CDR3 DNA reads TGTGCCAGCAGCTTAGCTACCGGACAGCCCCCTAACTATGGCTACACCTTC. The chain carries TRBV7-2 and TRBJ1-2, with TRBD1 as a possible D gene (6 bases). The ends were cut back, 0 bases at V and 0 bases at J, with 14 bases in the middle. This CDR3 has 17 residues. The V gene's germline CDR1 is SGHTA and CDR2 FQGNSA.

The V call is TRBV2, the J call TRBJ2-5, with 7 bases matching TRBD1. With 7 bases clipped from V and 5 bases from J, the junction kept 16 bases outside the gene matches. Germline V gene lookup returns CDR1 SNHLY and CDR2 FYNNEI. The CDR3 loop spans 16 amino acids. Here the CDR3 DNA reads TGTGCCAGCAACCTGAACGGGGACAGACCCTTTGAGACCCAGTACTTC. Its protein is CASNLNGDRPFETQYF.

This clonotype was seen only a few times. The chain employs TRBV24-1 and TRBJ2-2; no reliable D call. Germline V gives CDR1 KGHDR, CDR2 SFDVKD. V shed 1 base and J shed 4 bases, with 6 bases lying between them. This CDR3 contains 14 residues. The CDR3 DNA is TGTGCCACCAGTGATTTTCGCGCCACCGGGGAGCTGTTTTTT. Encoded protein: CATSDFRATGELFF.

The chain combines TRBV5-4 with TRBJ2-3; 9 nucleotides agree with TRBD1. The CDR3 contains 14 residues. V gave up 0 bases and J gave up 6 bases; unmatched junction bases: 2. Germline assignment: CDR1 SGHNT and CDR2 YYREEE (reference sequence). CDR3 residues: CASSLDRGHDTQYF. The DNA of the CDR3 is TGTGCCAGCAGCTTGGACAGGGGGCACGATACGCAGTATTTT.

The CDR3 protein is CASGGGLSGANVLTF. The CDR3 nucleotides read TGTGCCAGCGGTGGGGGGCTTTCAGGGGCCAACGTCCTGACTTTC. The rearrangement joins TRBV6-1 to TRBJ2-6; D is perhaps TRBD1 or TRBD2 (6 bases each). The CDR3 consists of 15 residues. Between the trimmed V and J ends, which lost 8 bases and 4 bases, there was a span of 15 bases. CDR1 and CDR2 (germline): MNHNS, SASEGT.

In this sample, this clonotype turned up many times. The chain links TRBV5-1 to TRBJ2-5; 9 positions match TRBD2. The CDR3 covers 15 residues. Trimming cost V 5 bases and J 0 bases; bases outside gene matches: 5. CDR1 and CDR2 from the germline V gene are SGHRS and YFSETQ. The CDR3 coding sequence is TGCGCCAGCAGAAGGCTAGCGGGGAACCAAGAGACCCAGTACTTC. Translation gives CASRRLAGNQETQYF.

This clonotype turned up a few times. In nucleotides, the CDR3 is TGCGCCAGCAGCCACGGACAGGCGCGAAGCTCCTACAATGAGCAGTTCTTC. It encodes CASSHGQARSSYNEQFF. The rearrangement joins TRBV5-1 to TRBJ2-1; 7 nucleotides line up with TRBD1. V lost 4 bases and J lost 0; bases outside the gene matches: 10. This CDR3 region has 17 residues. Germline V CDR1 and CDR2: SGHRS, YFSETQ.

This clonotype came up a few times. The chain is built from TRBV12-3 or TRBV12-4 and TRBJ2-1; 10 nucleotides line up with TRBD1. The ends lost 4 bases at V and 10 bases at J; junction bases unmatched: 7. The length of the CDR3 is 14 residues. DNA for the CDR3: TGTGCCAGCAGTTCTGGGGGACAGGGGTGGGAGCAGTTCTTC. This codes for CASSSGGQGWEQFF.

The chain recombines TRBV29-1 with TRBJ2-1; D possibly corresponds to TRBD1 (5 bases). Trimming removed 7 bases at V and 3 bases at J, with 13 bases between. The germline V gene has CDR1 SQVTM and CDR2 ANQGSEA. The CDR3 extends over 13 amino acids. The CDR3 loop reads CSAVTDNYNEQFF. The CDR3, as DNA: TGCAGCGCAGTGACAGATAACTACAATGAGCAGTTCTTC.

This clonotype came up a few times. The CDR3 sequence: CASSFLGSGTSDHEQFF. CDR3 nucleotide sequence: TGCGCCAGCAGTTTTTTGGGATCCGGGACTAGCGACCATGAGCAGTTCTTC. The chain links TRBV5-1 to TRBJ2-1, with 10 bases identical to TRBD2. This CDR3 contains 17 residues. V dropped 5 bases and J dropped 8; count of bases not matched to a gene: 16. Germline V gives CDR1 SGHRS, CDR2 YFSETQ.

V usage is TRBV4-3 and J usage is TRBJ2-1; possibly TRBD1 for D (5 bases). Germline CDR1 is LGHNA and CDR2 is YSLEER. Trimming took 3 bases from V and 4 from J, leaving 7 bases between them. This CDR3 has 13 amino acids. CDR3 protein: CASSHRQYNEQFF. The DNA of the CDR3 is TGCGCCAGCAGCCACCGACAGTACAATGAGCAGTTCTTC.

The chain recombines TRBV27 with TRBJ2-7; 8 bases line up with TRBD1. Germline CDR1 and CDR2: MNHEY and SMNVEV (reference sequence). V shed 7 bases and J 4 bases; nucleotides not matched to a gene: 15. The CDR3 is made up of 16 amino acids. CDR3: CASTPFGQGPVYEQYF. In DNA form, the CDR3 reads TGTGCCAGCACGCCTTTCGGACAGGGACCCGTGTACGAGCAGTACTTC.